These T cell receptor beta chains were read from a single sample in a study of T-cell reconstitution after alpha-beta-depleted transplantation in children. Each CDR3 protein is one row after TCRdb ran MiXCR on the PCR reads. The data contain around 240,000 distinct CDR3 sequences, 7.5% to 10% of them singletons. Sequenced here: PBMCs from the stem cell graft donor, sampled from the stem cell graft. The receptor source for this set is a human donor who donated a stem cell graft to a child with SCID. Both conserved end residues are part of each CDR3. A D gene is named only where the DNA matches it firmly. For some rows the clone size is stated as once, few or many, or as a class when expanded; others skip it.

CASRTRADRGNTGELFF,TGCGCCAGCAGAACGCGTGCGGACAGGGGTAACACCGGGGAGCTGTTTTTT,TRBV5-1,TRBD1,TRBJ2-2,many
CASSFRTGVISYEQYF,TGCGCCAGCAGCTTCCGGACAGGGGTAATCTCCTACGAGCAGTACTTC,TRBV5-1,TRBD1,TRBJ2-7,few
CASSLFGLGPTTDTQYF,TGTGCCAGCAGCTTATTCGGGTTAGGGCCGACCACAGATACGCAGTATTTT,TRBV7-2,NA,TRBJ2-3,few
CASSPPGTRNRNEQFF,TGTGCCAGCAGCCCTCCGGGGACTAGGAATAGAAATGAGCAGTTCTTC,TRBV3-1,TRBD2,TRBJ2-1,many
CASSWVGSGSGYTF,TGTGCCAGCAGCTGGGTAGGGAGTGGGAGTGGCTACACCTTC,TRBV7-9,NA,TRBJ1-2,many
CATSYDGTANTEAFF,TGTGCCACCAGTTACGACGGGACAGCGAACACTGAAGCTTTCTTT,TRBV24-1,TRBD1,TRBJ1-1,many
CASSLDPGASYNEQFF,TGTGCCAGCAGTCTCGACCCGGGTGCCTCCTACAATGAGCAGTTCTTC,TRBV28,NA,TRBJ2-1,many
CASSFTLGGLNTEAFF,TGCGCCAGCAGCTTTACCTTGGGGGGGTTGAACACTGAAGCTTTCTTT,TRBV5-1,NA,TRBJ1-1,many
CSVAGTGGSSGNTIYF,TGCAGCGTTGCAGGCACAGGGGGCTCCTCTGGAAACACCATATATTTT,TRBV29-1,TRBD1,TRBJ1-3,many
CATQDGPSYTQYF,TGTGCCACCCAGGACGGCCCTTCCTATACGCAGTATTTT,TRBV10-3,NA,TRBJ2-3,many
CASSLMQGPEAFF,TGTGCCAGCAGCTTAATGCAGGGCCCTGAAGCTTTCTTT,TRBV7-8,NA,TRBJ1-1,many
CASSRDRDYYEQYF,TGTGCCAGCAGCCGTGACAGGGATTATTACGAGCAGTACTTC,TRBV7-9,TRBD1,TRBJ2-7,many
CASSVGDIRSYNSPLHF,TGTGCCAGCAGCGTAGGAGATATAAGGTCCTATAATTCACCCCTCCACTTT,TRBV9,NA,TRBJ1-6,NA
CASCRRYLPGQLNTGELFF,TGTGCCAGCTGTCGCCGATATCTTCCGGGACAGCTAAACACCGGGGAGCTGTTTTTT,TRBV6-4,TRBD1,TRBJ2-2,few
CASSRLSTPQETQYF,TGTGCCAGCAGCAGACTTTCAACACCTCAAGAGACCCAGTACTTC,TRBV6-2/TRBV6-3,NA,TRBJ2-5,many
CASSQGFGGPETQYF,TGTGCCAGCAGCCAAGGATTCGGGGGGCCAGAGACCCAGTACTTC,TRBV3-1,NA,TRBJ2-5,many
CASSYSGLPSSYNEQFF,TGTGCCAGCAGTTACTCGGGGCTACCCAGCTCCTACAATGAGCAGTTCTTC,TRBV6-2/TRBV6-3,NA,TRBJ2-1,few
CASSLAGGWEGNTIYF,TGCGCCAGCAGCTTGGCCGGCGGCTGGGAGGGAAACACCATATATTTT,TRBV5-1,NA,TRBJ1-3,many
CASSLTVSGNTIYF,TGCGCCAGCAGCTTAACGGTCTCTGGAAACACCATATATTTT,TRBV5-1,NA,TRBJ1-3,NA
CASSPGGVSYNEQFF,TGTGCCAGCAGCCCGGGGGGGGTAAGCTACAATGAGCAGTTCTTC,TRBV12-3/TRBV12-4,TRBD2,TRBJ2-1,many
CASSLAGDRPFNEQFF,TGCGCCAGCAGCTTGGCAGGGGACAGGCCCTTTAATGAGCAGTTCTTC,TRBV5-1,TRBD1,TRBJ2-1,many
CSARDQAGGLHSYNEQFF,TGCAGTGCTAGAGATCAAGCGGGGGGACTTCATTCCTACAATGAGCAGTTCTTC,TRBV20-1,TRBD2,TRBJ2-1,many
CASSPRSYRVAMNTEAFF,TGTGCCAGCAGTCCCCGTTCCTACAGGGTGGCCATGAACACTGAAGCTTTCTTT,TRBV12-3/TRBV12-4,NA,TRBJ1-1,NA
CASSQEDGSYNEQFF,TGTGCCAGCAGCCAAGAGGACGGATCCTACAATGAGCAGTTCTTC,TRBV14,NA,TRBJ2-1,many
CASSPPSSGGRRVTQYF,TGTGCCAGCTCACCACCATCTAGCGGGGGACGCCGGGTTACGCAGTATTTT,TRBV18,TRBD2,TRBJ2-3,NA
CASSYADRISYEQYF,TGTGCCAGCAGTTACGCGGACAGGATCTCCTACGAGCAGTACTTC,TRBV6-5,TRBD1,TRBJ2-7,many
CSATGFSAGREKLFF,TGCAGTGCTACAGGATTTTCGGCAGGGCGGGAAAAACTGTTTTTT,TRBV20-1,NA,TRBJ1-4,many
CSAGAGDSNQPQHF,TGCAGTGCGGGGGCAGGGGATAGCAATCAGCCCCAGCATTTT,TRBV20-1,NA,TRBJ1-5,many
CASSLLGEASFNEQFF,TGCGCCAGCAGCTTGTTAGGGGAGGCGTCCTTCAACGAGCAGTTCTTC,TRBV5-1,NA,TRBJ2-1,NA
CSAREPSAYGYTF,TGCAGTGCTAGAGAACCTTCAGCCTATGGCTACACCTTC,TRBV20-1,NA,TRBJ1-2,few
CASSGGGYDTQYF,TGTGCCAGCAGTGGGGGGGGGTACGATACGCAGTATTTT,TRBV6-1,TRBD2,TRBJ2-3,many
CASSVGLLGERTRTDTQYF,TGTGCCAGCAGCGTAGGTTTGTTGGGGGAAAGAACACGCACAGATACGCAGTATTTT,TRBV9,NA,TRBJ2-3,many
CASKRGTALSYGYTF,TGTGCCAGCAAACGGGGGACAGCCCTCTCCTATGGCTACACCTTC,TRBV6-2/TRBV6-3,TRBD1,TRBJ1-2,many
CASSPGQGGGPNQPQHF,TGTGCCAGCAGCCCTGGGCAGGGGGGGGGTCCTAATCAGCCCCAGCATTTT,TRBV7-9,TRBD1,TRBJ1-5,many
CSADRGDDFYEQYF,TGCAGCGCGGATCGGGGGGACGACTTCTACGAGCAGTACTTC,TRBV20-1,TRBD2,TRBJ2-7,many
CASTPNRGHNEQFF,TGTGCCAGCACCCCAAACAGGGGGCACAATGAGCAGTTCTTC,TRBV7-2,TRBD1,TRBJ2-1,many
CASSPLGGIPYNEQFF,TGTGCCAGCAGCCCACTGGGGGGTATTCCCTACAATGAGCAGTTCTTC,TRBV6-5,NA,TRBJ2-1,many
CATRPSRGANTQYF,TGTGCCACCAGACCCTCAAGGGGGGCAAATACGCAGTATTTT,TRBV15,NA,TRBJ2-3,NA
CASSLSLNQETQYF,TGTGCCAGCAGCTTATCGTTGAATCAAGAGACCCAGTACTTC,TRBV7-2,NA,TRBJ2-5,many
CASSQGSSRSYNEQFF,TGCGCCAGCAGCCAAGGTAGCTCCCGCTCCTACAATGAGCAGTTCTTC,TRBV4-1,NA,TRBJ2-1,many
CASSLINIQETQYF,TGCGCCAGCAGCTTGATTAACATTCAAGAGACCCAGTACTTC,TRBV5-1,NA,TRBJ2-5,many
CAISEKRGGNYGYTF,TGTGCCATCAGTGAGAAGAGGGGGGGGAACTATGGCTACACCTTC,TRBV10-3,NA,TRBJ1-2,many
CASSYPDDLSGNTIYF,TGTGCCAGCAGTTATCCTGACGATCTCTCTGGAAACACCATATATTTT,TRBV6-5,NA,TRBJ1-3,NA
CASSRQGNYEQYF,TGTGCCAGCAGCCGACAGGGAAACTACGAGCAGTACTTC,TRBV7-2,TRBD1,TRBJ2-7,many
CATSSRDSLNQPQHF,TGTGCCACCAGCAGCCGGGACAGCCTGAATCAGCCCCAGCATTTT,TRBV15,TRBD1,TRBJ1-5,many
CATWDEPYEQYF,TGTGCGACTTGGGACGAACCCTACGAGCAGTACTTC,TRBV28,NA,TRBJ2-7,few
CASSAVGSTNEKLFF,TGCGCCAGCAGCGCGGTCGGATCAACTAATGAAAAACTGTTTTTT,TRBV5-1,NA,TRBJ1-4,many
CASSPVDRNTEAFF,TGTGCCAGCTCACCGGTGGACAGGAACACTGAAGCTTTCTTT,TRBV18,NA,TRBJ1-1,many
CASSPAGTNTEAFF,TGTGCCAGCAGCCCGGCCGGGACGAACACTGAAGCTTTCTTT,TRBV11-2,NA,TRBJ1-1,many
CASSAGQGDTGELFF,TGCGCCAGCAGCGCGGGACAGGGGGACACCGGGGAGCTGTTTTTT,TRBV5-1,TRBD1,TRBJ2-2,few
CASSARDLRGYTF,TGTGCCAGCAGTGCAAGGGATTTGCGTGGCTACACCTTC,TRBV6-1,NA,TRBJ1-2,many
CASSLSRTGAMNTEAFF,TGTGCCAGCAGCTTAAGCCGGACAGGGGCCATGAACACTGAAGCTTTCTTT,TRBV5-5,TRBD1,TRBJ1-1,NA
CASSPPGRNSPLHF,TGTGCCAGCAGCCCGCCGGGGAGGAATTCACCCCTCCACTTT,TRBV7-9,NA,TRBJ1-6,many
CASSTYLTGPGANVLTF,TGCGCCAGCAGCACGTATCTAACAGGGCCCGGGGCCAACGTCCTGACTTTC,TRBV5-1,NA,TRBJ2-6,many